This entry concerns a single T cell receptor (beta chain). The target of this receptor is not known. No base quality information exists; no much larger clone differs at one position. In Seattle, one collaborating source enrolled patients while the infection was active and tracked those patients longitudinally over the course of disease. Collaborating institutions collected whole blood in K2EDTA tubes following their own protocols. Collaborator samples were shipped for TCRbeta analysis as frozen whole blood, isolated PBMCs, or DNA extracted from either sample type. These data are taken from a study of blood T cell repertoires in COVID-19 (dated by TCRdb to the early 2020s). Some background on the complete study: Samples from collaborators originated in the United States, Italy and Spain and spanned both the acute and convalescent phases of COVID-19. The prospective study material was composed of cDNA or gDNA derived from T cells, B-cell-depleted T cells, or PBMCs. Samples were obtained from the ongoing ImmuneRACE study (first 160 participants) and from about 1,300 subjects provided by 6 global collaborators. Where available, HLA class I and class II types were obtained from metadata supplied by the sample provider rather than from assay-based typing. The dataset comprised deeply sampled blood TCRbeta repertoires from subjects exposed to, actively infected with, or recovered from COVID-19. The repertoires were released in a freely available public database meant as a resource for research on the immune response to SARS-CoV-2. Nearly every sample came with metadata listing a de-identified subject ID, COVID-19 status, age in years and sex. Study-wide conclusions, independent of this receptor: Clinical and demographic metadata were provided uncurated, with the amount varying by source and participant.

Reading the germline V gene gives CDR1 SGHNT and CDR2 YENEEA. The CDR3 covers 15 residues, taking in both the cysteine and the phenylalanine. Only the CDR3 portion is preserved as DNA: 45 bases, with reading frame beginning at the first base. Compared with germline, V lacks 1 base and J lacks 4 bases; bases without a gene match: 7. TCRbeta CDR3 regions were amplified from genomic DNA using the immunoSEQ Assay, a bias-controlled multiplex PCR. The paper's data handling went like this. The number of nucleated cells in each sample was estimated by amplification of reference gene primers within the assay. To quantify the absolute abundance of each unique TCRbeta CDR3 rearrangement, sequence reads were collapsed and filtered. Productive Simpson clonality was computed per sample as the square root of Simpson's diversity index over productive rearrangements. As stored in TCRdb, this immuneACCESS dataset retains in-frame rearrangements with V and J assigned. A fraction of the clones does not appear; measured against another copy, unresolved V genes explain less than half of the discrepancy, and the remainder lacks a known reason. V and J calls and clone size come straight from that table; D and trimming were deduced from the DNA. The sample table contains a few hundred thousand clones; only one count was recorded for approximately 89% of them. Roughly 10% of the sample is taken by the ten largest.

The source of this sequence is a woman between 25 and 40 years old with COVID-19, enrolled during active disease. The chain was built from TRBV11-3 and TRBJ2-7, with 7 bases matching TRBD2. Sequencing input: peripheral blood. This receptor has the CDR3 CASSLGPLAEYEQYF. The bases read TGTGCCAGCAGCTTAGGTCCGCTAGCGGAGTACGAGCAGTACTTC. Extended through the reference TRBV11-3 and TRBJ2-7 proteins, this CDR3 yields the full variable domain: EAGVVQSPRYKIIEKKQPVAFWCNPISGHNTLYWYLQNLGQGPELLIRYENEEAVDDSQLPKDRFSAERLKGVDSTLKIQPAELGDSAVYLCASSLGPLAEYEQYFGPGTRLTVT.